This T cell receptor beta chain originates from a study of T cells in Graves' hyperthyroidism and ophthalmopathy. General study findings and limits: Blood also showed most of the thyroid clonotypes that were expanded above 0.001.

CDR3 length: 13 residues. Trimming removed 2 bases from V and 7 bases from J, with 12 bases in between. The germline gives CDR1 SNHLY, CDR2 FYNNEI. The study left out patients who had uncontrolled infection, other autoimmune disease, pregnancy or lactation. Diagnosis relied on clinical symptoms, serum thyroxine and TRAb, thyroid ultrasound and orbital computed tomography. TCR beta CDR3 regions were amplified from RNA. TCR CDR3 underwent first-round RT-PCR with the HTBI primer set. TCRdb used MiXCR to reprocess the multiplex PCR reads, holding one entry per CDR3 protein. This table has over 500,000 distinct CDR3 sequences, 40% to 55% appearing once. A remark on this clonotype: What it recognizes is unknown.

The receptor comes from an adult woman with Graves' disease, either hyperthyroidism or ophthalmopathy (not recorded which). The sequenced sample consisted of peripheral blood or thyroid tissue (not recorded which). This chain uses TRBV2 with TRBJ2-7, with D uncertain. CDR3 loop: CASSEIRPREQYF. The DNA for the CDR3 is TGTGCCAGCAGTGAAATAAGGCCAAGGGAGCAGTACTTC. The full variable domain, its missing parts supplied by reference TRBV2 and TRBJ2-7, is EPEVTQTPSHQVTQMGQEVILRCVPISNHLYFYWYRQILGQKVEFLVSFYNNEISEKSEIFDDQFSVERPDGSNFTLKIRSTKLEDSAMYFCASSEIRPREQYFGPGTRLTVT.